Presented here are 24 T cell receptor beta chains from one specimen sequenced in a study of Graves' ophthalmopathy and Graves' hyperthyroidism. For repertoire sequencing, the TCR beta CDR3 regions were amplified from RNA transcripts. HTBI primers were employed in first-round RT-PCR, then a second-round multiplex PCR followed. TCRdb itself ran the multiplex PCR reads through MiXCR, one entry per CDR3 protein. The table has more than 550,000 distinct CDR3 sequences, about 40% seen once. The specimen was peripheral blood. These receptors were collected from an adult man with Graves' ophthalmopathy.

This clonotype came up a few times. This chain connects TRBV5-6 to TRBJ2-7; D unresolved. Deletions cut 2 bases from V and 1 base from J, with 13 bases between. The CDR3 loop spans 15 amino acids. Germline V gives CDR1 SGHDT, CDR2 YYEEEE. This chain's CDR3 is CASSFLMTASYEQYF. CDR3 DNA: TGTGCCAGCAGCTTCCTCATGACTGCATCCTACGAGCAGTACTTC. The whole variable domain, remainder taken from reference TRBV5-6 and TRBJ2-7, is DAGVTQSPTHLIKTRGQQVTLRCSPKSGHDTVSWYQQALGQGPQFIFQYYEEEERQRGNFPDRFSGHQFPNYSSELNVNALLLGDSALYLCASSFLMTASYEQYFGPGTRLTVT.

This clonotype has only a few counts. The chain is built from TRBV2 and TRBJ2-7; a possible D gene is TRBD1 (5 bases). In germline, CDR1 is SNHLY, CDR2 FYNNEI. Trimming took 6 bases from V and 2 from J, leaving 8 bases between them. This CDR3 is built from 12 residues. The CDR3 loop reads CASRQDPYEQYF. In DNA, the CDR3 is TGTGCCAGCAGACAGGATCCCTACGAGCAGTACTTC.

This clonotype was seen just once. The germline gene is not matched at one end of the junction; a read error may be the cause. The CDR3 is CATSDSQQGGGYTF. In DNA, the CDR3 is TGTGCCACCAGTGATAGCCAACAGGGGGGTGGCTACACCTTC. This chain connects TRBV10-3 to TRBJ1-2, with 8 bases matching TRBD1. This CDR3 region has 14 residues. In germline, CDR1 is ENHRY, CDR2 SYGVKD.

The CDR3 reads CSAGAGTGGGGYTEAFF. DNA of the CDR3: TGCAGTGCTGGGGCCGGGACAGGGGGCGGTGGCTACACTGAAGCTTTCTTT. The chain joins TRBV20-1 to TRBJ1-1; 12 bases fit TRBD1. Germline V gene data show CDR1 as DFQATT and CDR2 as SNEGSKA (reference sequence). Losses at the gene ends were 5 bases for V and 3 bases for J; bases not matched to a gene: 13. This CDR3 is 17 amino acids long.

For the CDR3, the DNA is TGTGCCTGGAGTGTGTATGAGTGGACCGGGGAGCTGTTTTTT. As protein: CAWSVYEWTGELFF. J is TRBJ2-2 and V is TRBV30; no reliable D call. The CDR3 is made up of 14 amino acids. The germline gives CDR1 GTSNPN, CDR2 SVGIG (reference sequence). Trimming took off 0 bases at V and 5 bases at J, with 10 bases between the two ends.

In its sample, this clonotype was seen many times. The chain uses TRBV6-5 and TRBJ1-1; 7 bases map to TRBD1. This CDR3 has 15 amino acids. V trimming: 0 bases; J trimming: 2 bases; junction bases outside the gene matches: 3. CDR1 is MNHEY and CDR2 is SVGAGI in the germline V gene. The DNA of the CDR3 is TGTGCCAGCAGTTACTCGACAGGGACTAACACTGAAGCTTTCTTT. Amino acids: CASSYSTGTNTEAFF.

The chain has TRBV27 and TRBJ2-7, with TRBD2 as a possible D gene (6 bases). Germline loops: CDR1 MNHEY, CDR2 SMNVEV (reference sequence). This CDR3 has 13 residues. Deletions cut 4 bases from V and 3 bases from J, with 10 bases between. The CDR3 nucleotides are TGTGCCAGCAGTTATAGCGGAGGCTACGAGCAGTACTTC. Amino acid sequence: CASSYSGGYEQYF.

This clonotype was picked up many times. This sequence joins TRBV29-1 and TRBJ2-7; D not certain. CDR3 length equals 13 residues. The V and J ends lost 5 bases and 2 bases respectively, with 13 bases between them. The germline gives CDR1 SQVTM, CDR2 ANQGSEA. CDR3 sequence: CSVSEGIAYEQYF. The DNA of the CDR3 is TGCAGCGTTTCGGAAGGGATCGCCTACGAGCAGTACTTC.

In this sample, this clonotype turned up once. The rearrangement uses TRBV29-1 and TRBJ2-5, with 11 nucleotides matching TRBD2. This CDR3 comprises 13 residues. Looked up from germline, CDR1 is SQVTM and CDR2 is ANQGSEA. V lost 7 bases to trimming and J lost 4 bases; unmatched junction nucleotides: 5. CDR3 loop: CSAGLAVSETQYF. In DNA form, the CDR3 reads TGCAGCGCGGGACTAGCGGTTTCAGAGACCCAGTACTTC.

A single count supports this clonotype. The chain couples TRBV29-1 to TRBJ1-4; no clear D gene. This CDR3 comprises 13 residues. Germline V gene lookup returns CDR1 SQVTM and CDR2 ANQGSEA. Trimming took 8 bases from V and 3 from J, leaving 13 bases between them. CDR3 region: CSLVGGPNEKLFF. The CDR3 DNA reads TGCAGCTTGGTGGGAGGACCTAATGAAAAACTGTTTTTT.

The J gene is TRBJ2-7, the V gene TRBV5-1, with 8 bases lining up with TRBD1. In germline, CDR1 is SGHRS, CDR2 YFSETQ. V lost 1 base and J lost 2; bases outside the gene matches: 5. The CDR3 loop spans 15 amino acids. This CDR3 is CASSLLGQGPYEQYF. The CDR3 DNA reads TGCGCCAGCAGCTTGCTAGGACAGGGTCCCTACGAGCAGTACTTC.

This chain links TRBV7-9 with TRBJ1-6; D gene uncertain. The CDR3 totals 12 residues. Trimming left V 10 bases short and J 7 bases short, with 11 bases between. Germline CDR1 reads SEHNR; CDR2 reads FQNEAQ (reference sequence). CDR3 region: CATGLGNSPLHF. CDR3 DNA sequence: TGTGCCACCGGGCTGGGAAATTCACCCCTCCACTTT.

This clonotype was detected ten times or more. The germline gene is not matched at one end of the junction; a read error may be the cause. The gene calls are TRBV10-3 and TRBJ1-1, with 7 bases identical to TRBD1. The CDR3 runs 16 residues. Germline CDR1 ENHRY, CDR2 SYGVKD. CDR3 protein: CASSGTAVLPYTEAFF. The CDR3 coding sequence is TGTGCCAGCAGTGGGACAGCGGTTCTTCCCTACACTGAAGCTTTCTTT.

The DNA for the CDR3 is TGCGCCAGCAGCTTGGAATGGGAAGGGTATGGCTACACCTTC. This codes for CASSLEWEGYGYTF. The rearrangement uses TRBV5-1 and TRBJ1-2; D is undetermined. Trimming removed 0 bases at V and 5 bases at J, with 11 bases between. The V gene's germline CDR1 is SGHRS and CDR2 YFSETQ. This CDR3 is 14 amino acids long.

The chain uses TRBV15 and TRBJ2-5; D may be TRBD1 (6 bases). The germline V gene encodes CDR1 LNHNV and CDR2 YYDKDF (reference sequence). There are 13 residues in the CDR3. Deletions cut 5 bases from V and 0 bases from J, with 7 bases between. The CDR3 protein is CATSYRDQETQYF. CDR3 nucleotide sequence: TGTGCCACCAGCTACAGGGACCAAGAGACCCAGTACTTC.

The chain joins TRBV29-1 to TRBJ2-5; 11 bases fit TRBD2. V lost 4 bases to trimming and J lost 3 bases; unmatched junction nucleotides: 4. In germline, CDR1 is SQVTM, CDR2 ANQGSEA. This CDR3 spans 14 amino acids. CDR3 DNA sequence: TGCAGCGTTGGACTAGCGGGACTGAAAGAGACCCAGTACTTC. It encodes CSVGLAGLKETQYF.

This clonotype showed up just a few times. The junction departs from germline at one end; a sequencing error may be responsible. CDR3 sequence (DNA): TGCGCCAGCAGCCACGGGCAGGGGGGCCGTTACGAGCAGTACTTC. Its translation is CASSHGQGGRYEQYF. V is TRBV7-9 and J is TRBJ2-7; TRBD1 might be the D (7 bases). The CDR3 length is 15 residues. CDR1 is SEHNR, CDR2 FQNEAQ, per germline (reference sequence).

About this clonotype itself: This may be a read error: a much more frequent sequence differs by one nucleotide. The V and J genes are TRBV20-1 and TRBJ2-7; no clear D. The germline CDR1 and CDR2 sequences are DFQATT and SNEGSKA (reference sequence). This CDR3 contains 13 residues. CDR3 loop: CSASGPTTYVQYF. The CDR3 coding sequence is TGCAGTGCTAGCGGGCCGACGACCTACGTGCAGTACTTC.

The rearrangement joins TRBV7-9 to TRBJ1-5, with D possibly being TRBD1 (6 bases). Germline V lookup: CDR1 SEHNR, CDR2 FQNEAQ (reference sequence). The germline V and J ends were trimmed by 2 bases and 11 bases, with 22 bases remaining between them. The CDR3 loop spans 16 amino acids. The CDR3 DNA is TGTGCCAGCAGCTTACGGGGGGCGCGGACCTCAGGGACCCAGCATTTT. As protein: CASSLRGARTSGTQHF.

In this sample, this clonotype turned up many times. The chain is built from TRBV7-9 and TRBJ1-4; D is ambiguous. From germline, CDR1 is SEHNR and CDR2 FQNEAQ (reference sequence). The CDR3 sequence is 17 residues long. V lost 1 base and J lost 7, with 19 bases in between. For the CDR3, the DNA is TGTGCCAGCAGCTTAGGGTTTAGCATCCCTGACGGTGAAAAACTGTTTTTT. Its protein is CASSLGFSIPDGEKLFF.

This clonotype was recorded many times. The J gene is TRBJ2-7, the V gene TRBV9; tentative D call: TRBD2 (5 bases). The CDR3 length is 15 residues. Germline V gives CDR1 SGDLS, CDR2 YYNGEE. V lost 0 bases and J lost 3, with 13 bases in between. CDR3 loop: CASSVGDIRDYEQYF. The CDR3, as DNA: TGTGCCAGCAGCGTAGGAGACATACGGGACTACGAGCAGTACTTC.

This chain uses TRBV2 with TRBJ1-2; D remains unclear. In germline, CDR1 is SNHLY, CDR2 FYNNEI. This CDR3 region has 16 residues. V gave up 8 bases and J gave up 3 bases, with 22 bases separating them. The CDR3 loop reads CASVEGSKGGDYGYTF. DNA for the CDR3: TGTGCCAGCGTTGAAGGTTCCAAGGGAGGTGACTATGGCTACACCTTC.

At least ten counts were recorded for this clonotype. The rearrangement joins TRBV15 to TRBJ1-2; no definite D call. The germline CDR1 and CDR2 sequences are LNHNV and YYDKDF (reference sequence). The CDR3 has 12 residues. V gave up 0 bases and J gave up 8 bases, with 7 bases separating them. The CDR3 sequence is CATSRDQFGYTF. CDR3 DNA sequence: TGTGCCACCAGCAGAGATCAGTTCGGCTACACCTTC.

The sample holds a few counts of this clonotype. The V gene is TRBV5-1, the J gene TRBJ2-5, with D possibly TRBD1 on 6 matching bases. The CDR3 extends over 15 amino acids. Germline V gene sequence: CDR1 SGHRS, CDR2 YFSETQ. V was pared by 4 bases and J by 1 base, with 14 bases between. CDR3 in amino acids: CASSPGTQFQETQYF. The DNA for the CDR3 is TGCGCCAGCAGCCCCGGGACACAGTTCCAAGAGACCCAGTACTTC.